What follows describes a single T cell receptor beta chain. These data originate in a study of blood T cell repertoires in COVID-19. Study processing details: The assay estimated nucleated cells by amplifying reference gene primers. Generated by immunoSEQ multiplex PCR, the TCRdb table keeps only in-frame clones and is missing some. The D gene and trimming were derived from the DNA, and the V and J assignments and clone size from that table. The profile shows about 200,000 clones, around 90% of them singletons. The junction had 7 bases not matched to a gene; V was cut back by 5 bases and J by 16 bases. Per the germline V gene, CDR1 is SGHDN and CDR2 is FVKESK. This CDR3 region has 11 residues.

The specimen sequenced was peripheral blood. This receptor was identified in a man in his 60s who had recovered from COVID-19. The V call is TRBV14, the J call TRBJ2-1; 8 positions agree with TRBD1. CDR3 DNA: TGTGCCAGCAGCTTGGGACAGGTAATCTTCTTC. The encoded protein is CASSLGQVIFF.